Listed below are T cell receptor beta chains from one sample, sequenced in a study of CD8 T cells in ankylosing spondylitis. TCRdb independently ran MiXCR on the 5' RACE reads; one entry per CDR3 protein. The sample lists approximately 260,000 distinct CDR3 sequences, around 7.8% occurring once. Source material: blood, either unsorted or a sorted T cell fraction (not recorded which). Receptors originate from a male donor with ankylosing spondylitis or in good health (not recorded which). The CDR3 runs from the conserved cysteine through the conserved F or W. The D gene is left open where the match is weak. Not every row has a clone size; where given, it reads once, few, many or a size class.

d_gene,j_gene,v_gene,abundance,CDR3aa,CDR3nt
.,TRBJ1-1,TRBV3-1,many,CASSPPGRSEAFF,TGTGCCAGCAGCCCCCCAGGGAGGAGTGAAGCTTTCTTT
TRBD1,TRBJ2-2,TRBV25-1,.,CASSPWTGGTGELFF,TGTGCCAGCAGCCCCTGGACAGGGGGAACCGGGGAGCTGTTTTTT
.,TRBJ2-1,TRBV18,.,CASSHRALAYDEQFF,TGTGCCAGCTCCCATAGGGCCCTTGCCTATGATGAGCAGTTCTTC
.,TRBJ1-6,TRBV7-2,many,CASSLSGGGSPLHF,TGTGCCAGCAGCTTATCGGGGGGTGGATCACCCCTCCACTTT
.,TRBJ2-3,TRBV6-2/TRBV6-3,.,CASSLVREGDTQYF,TGTGCCAGCAGTTTAGTCAGGGAAGGAGATACGCAGTATTTT
.,TRBJ1-2,TRBV6-5,few,CASRGQNYGYTF,TGTGCCAGCCGGGGGCAAAACTATGGCTACACCTTC
TRBD2,TRBJ2-3,TRBV7-2,.,CASRSTSGRVLDTQYF,TGTGCCAGCAGATCAACTAGCGGGAGGGTTCTGGATACGCAGTATTTT
.,TRBJ2-2,TRBV12-3/TRBV12-4,many,CASSSLTNTGELFF,TGTGCCAGCAGTTCCCTAACGAACACCGGGGAGCTGTTTTTT
TRBD2,TRBJ2-7,TRBV6-1,many,CASSSGSNSYEQYF,TGTGCCAGCTCCAGCGGGAGCAACAGCTACGAGCAGTACTTC
TRBD1,TRBJ1-4,TRBV29-1,many,CSVQLRDRPNEKLFF,TGCAGCGTCCAACTACGGGACAGGCCTAATGAAAAACTGTTTTTT
.,TRBJ1-5,TRBV7-2,.,CASSLALENQPQHF,TGTGCCAGCAGCTTGGCTTTGGAGAACCAGCCCCAGCATTTT
.,TRBJ1-2,TRBV7-2,many,CASSLRRGDSNYGYTF,TGTGCCAGCAGCTTACGCCGCGGAGACTCTAACTATGGCTACACCTTC
TRBD2,TRBJ2-3,TRBV5-6,many,CASSLKAGVTDTQYF,TGTGCCAGCAGCTTGAAGGCGGGGGTTACGGATACGCAGTATTTT
TRBD2,TRBJ2-1,TRBV5-4,many,CASSLSLAEYNEQFF,TGTGCCAGCAGCCTCAGCCTAGCGGAGTACAATGAGCAGTTCTTC
.,TRBJ2-4,TRBV6-1,many,CASSKLEGSSKNIQYF,TGTGCCAGCAGCAAGCTTGAGGGGTCCTCCAAAAACATTCAGTACTTC
.,TRBJ2-1,TRBV20-1,many,CSASGTSSYNEQFF,TGCAGTGCTAGCGGCACGAGCTCCTACAATGAGCAGTTCTTC
.,TRBJ1-5,TRBV3-1,.,CASSQGLRGAGQPQHF,TGTGCCAGCAGCCAAGGTCTGAGGGGCGCGGGGCAGCCCCAGCATTTT
TRBD1,TRBJ1-1,TRBV30,.,CAWYRGNTEAFF,TGTGCCTGGTACAGGGGCAACACTGAAGCTTTCTTT
.,TRBJ1-5,TRBV19,many,CAGGGANQPQHF,TGTGCCGGGGGGGGTGCGAATCAGCCCCAGCATTTT
.,TRBJ2-5,TRBV7-2,many,CASSSPGLQETQYF,TGTGCCAGCAGCTCTCCGGGCCTTCAAGAGACCCAGTACTTC
TRBD2,TRBJ2-7,TRBV7-2,many,CASSVGTSGTSSYEQYF,TGTGCCAGCAGCGTCGGGACTAGCGGGACGAGCTCCTACGAGCAGTACTTC
.,TRBJ2-1,TRBV20-1,few,CSANPPGANEQFF,TGCAGTGCTAACCCCCCAGGGGCGAATGAGCAGTTCTTC
.,TRBJ1-6,TRBV12-3/TRBV12-4,.,CASSPREGGSPLHF,TGTGCCAGCAGTCCGAGGGAGGGCGGGTCACCCCTCCACTTT
.,TRBJ2-2,TRBV7-9,many,CASSFITGELFF,TGTGCCAGCAGCTTCATAACCGGGGAGCTGTTTTTT
.,TRBJ2-2,TRBV24-1,many,CATGGDFTGELFF,TGTGCCACCGGGGGTGACTTCACCGGGGAGCTGTTTTTT
TRBD1,TRBJ1-1,TRBV19,.,CASSTRDSQAFF,TGTGCCAGTAGTACCCGGGACAGTCAAGCTTTCTTT
.,TRBJ2-1,TRBV11-2,few,CASSLRGSLSNDEQFF,TGTGCCAGCAGCTTAAGGGGGTCTCTCTCTAACGATGAGCAGTTCTTC
TRBD2,TRBJ2-3,TRBV9,many,CASSVGEGRGTDTQYF,TGTGCCAGCAGCGTAGGGGAGGGGCGTGGCACAGATACGCAGTATTTT
.,TRBJ1-6,TRBV24-1,few,CASQAGVNSPLHF,TGTGCCAGCCAGGCGGGGGTCAATTCACCCCTCCACTTT
TRBD1,TRBJ2-1,TRBV29-1,many,CSVEDLEGQGKDNEQFF,TGCAGCGTTGAAGATCTAGAGGGACAGGGGAAGGACAATGAGCAGTTCTTC
.,TRBJ2-3,TRBV20-1,many,CSARELAGTDTQYF,TGCAGTGCTAGAGAATTAGCGGGCACAGATACGCAGTATTTT
.,TRBJ2-6,TRBV4-3,.,CASSQDRWGSGANVLTF,TGCGCCAGCAGCCAAGATAGGTGGGGATCCGGGGCCAACGTCCTGACTTTC
.,TRBJ1-3,TRBV7-2,.,CASSLARNTGISGNTIYF,TGTGCCAGCAGCTTAGCGAGAAACACAGGGATCTCTGGAAACACCATATATTTT
TRBD1,TRBJ1-1,TRBV29-1,many,CSVSPRGDTEAFF,TGCAGCGTATCCCCCAGGGGGGACACTGAAGCTTTCTTT
.,TRBJ2-7,TRBV11-1,few,CASSLAEGTTYEQYF,TGTGCCAGCAGCCTCGCAGAGGGGACAACCTACGAGCAGTACTTC
TRBD2,TRBJ2-7,TRBV7-2,.,CASSLDRRGGQEQYF,TGTGCCAGCAGCTTAGATCGCCGGGGGGGCCAAGAGCAGTACTTC
TRBD1,TRBJ1-1,TRBV20-1,many,CSASNRGSNTEAFF,TGCAGTGCTAGTAACAGGGGGTCGAACACTGAAGCTTTCTTT
TRBD1,TRBJ2-7,TRBV27,many,CATSRQGWYEQYF,TGTGCCACCTCGAGACAGGGCTGGTACGAGCAGTACTTC
TRBD1,TRBJ1-6,TRBV9,.,CASSPQTGGPISPLHF,TGTGCCAGCAGCCCACAGACAGGGGGGCCGATTTCACCCCTCCACTTT
TRBD1,TRBJ1-6,TRBV6-1,.,CASSGGTANSPLHF,TGTGCCAGCAGCGGGGGGACAGCCAATTCACCCCTCCACTTT
.,TRBJ2-5,TRBV30,.,CAWSPGSPETQYF,TGTGCCTGGAGTCCCGGATCCCCAGAGACCCAGTACTTC
.,TRBJ2-1,TRBV3-1,many,CASSGLSDNEQFF,TGTGCCAGCAGCGGGCTTTCGGACAATGAGCAGTTCTTC